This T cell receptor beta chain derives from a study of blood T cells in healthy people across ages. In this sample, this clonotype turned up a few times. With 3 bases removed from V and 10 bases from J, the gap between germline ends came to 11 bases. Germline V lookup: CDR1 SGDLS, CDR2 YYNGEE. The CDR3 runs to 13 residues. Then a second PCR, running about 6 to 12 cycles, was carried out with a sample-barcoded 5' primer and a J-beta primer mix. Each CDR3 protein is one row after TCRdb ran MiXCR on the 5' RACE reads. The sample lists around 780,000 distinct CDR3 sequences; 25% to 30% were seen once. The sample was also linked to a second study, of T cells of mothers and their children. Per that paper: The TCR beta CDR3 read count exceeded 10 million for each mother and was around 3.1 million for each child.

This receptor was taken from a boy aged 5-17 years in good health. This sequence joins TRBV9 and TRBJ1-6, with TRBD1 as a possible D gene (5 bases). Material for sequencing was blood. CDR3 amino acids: CASSGQGGSPLHF. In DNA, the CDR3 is TGTGCCAGCAGCGGGCAGGGTGGATCACCCCTCCACTTT.